Sequencing of this TCR beta chain was carried out in a study of OX40 agonist ivuxolimab in advanced cancers. Broadly, across the study: Ivuxolimab was a fully human IgG2 agonistic monoclonal antibody targeting the costimulatory receptor OX40 (CD134). Intravenous ivuxolimab was administered to patients every 2 weeks at six dose levels: 0.01, 0.1, 0.3, 1.5, 3 and 10 mg/kg. Of the approximately 50 dose-escalation patients, hepatocellular carcinoma was present in about 20, melanoma in roughly 15, renal cell carcinoma in 9 and head and neck cancer in 9. The dose-escalation cohort was around 83% male with a mean age of 60 years, ranging from roughly 20 to 80. Patients were allowed to have had prior anti-PD-1, anti-PD-L1 or anti-CTLA-4 therapy, and 30% to 50% of the dose-escalation patients had previously received checkpoint inhibitors. Partial responses occurred in three dose-escalation patients: two with cutaneous melanoma and one with hepatocellular carcinoma. The purpose of peripheral TCRbeta sequencing was to test whether ivuxolimab changed TCR sequence diversity and led to clonal T-cell expansion. The paper covers the monotherapy dose-escalation part of the phase I ivuxolimab trial, which included N ≈ 54 patients. Overall study outcomes, separate from this receptor: The antigen specificity of the clonally expanded peripheral T cells was not determined. At doses from 0.1 to 3.0 mg/kg, clonal expansion was seen in both CD4+ and CD8+ blood T cells between baseline and week 6. In the 0.1-3.0 mg/kg groups, partial responders had among the lowest normalized peripheral clonal expansion, particularly in CD8+ T cells. Low levels of normalized T-cell clonal expansion were also shown by some nonresponding patients. After ivuxolimab, more expanded clones were found on average in CD8+ T cells than in CD4+ T cells.

Concerning this clone: This clone's antigen is unknown. The input lacks base qualities; no much larger clone sits a single base away.

V is cut by 2 bases and J by 4 bases, and the space between the germline ends is 5 bases. CDR1 and CDR2 were assigned from the germline V gene as SGHVS and FNYEAQ. The CDR3 numbers 13 residues from cysteine through phenylalanine. The CDR3 DNA has 39 bases and is translated from base 1. The trial excluded patients who had a history of autoimmune disease or were on systemic immunosuppression. Peripheral blood for TCR sequencing was drawn from every dose cohort at baseline, at cycle 4 day 1 and at cycle 7 day 1. Samples came from an open-label, multicenter, first-in-human phase I dose-escalation trial of ivuxolimab. The trial enrolled adults with locally advanced or metastatic head and neck squamous cell, hepatocellular, melanoma or renal cell carcinoma. Before TCR sequencing, CD4+ T cells and CD8+ T cells were sorted from peripheral blood as separate populations. For sequencing of the TCRbeta CDR3 region, genomic DNA was extracted from the sorted cells. The immunoSEQ Assay was used to sequence the TCRbeta CDR3 regions. TCRdb took over this immuneACCESS table, retaining in-frame rearrangements with V and J assigned. Such tables are incomplete; in checked studies, under half of the missing clones stem from an unresolved V gene, and the remainder is unexplained. The sample has about 77,000 clones on record, around 92% of them singletons. The ten biggest clones cover 2.5% of the sample.

This chain joins TRBV7-6 to TRBJ2-2; the D segment cannot be called with confidence. Sequenced material: CD4+ or CD8+ T cells sorted from blood, taken in a trial of the OX40 agonist ivuxolimab. The origin of this receptor is an adult with an advanced solid tumor such as melanoma, head and neck, liver or kidney cancer. CDR3 protein: CASSLSFTGELFF. The DNA sequence follows: TGTGCCAGCAGCTTATCTTTCACCGGGGAGCTGTTTTTT.